This entry features one T cell receptor beta chain sequence. Trimming pared 1 base from V and 8 bases from J, leaving 18 bases between. The CDR3 extends over 17 amino acids. From germline, CDR1 is SGHTA and CDR2 FQGNSA. These data are taken from a study of blood T cell repertoires in COVID-19. Only in-frame clones appear in the TCRdb table, and some are missing; sequencing was by immunoSEQ multiplex PCR. This table holds 90,000 to 120,000 clones, around 80% found once. The chain uses TRBV7-2 and TRBJ1-6, with D uncertain. The TCR was taken from a man between 65 and 85 years old with acute or convalescent COVID-19. Sequencing used peripheral blood. This CDR3 reads CASSLDSTPGGYSPLHF. The CDR3 DNA follows: TGTGCCAGCAGCTTAGACAGCACTCCGGGCGGGTATTCACCCCTCCACTTT.